The rows below give T cell receptor beta chains drawn from one sample of a study of immune evolution from preneoplasia to lung adenocarcinoma. This table comes from immunoSEQ multiplex PCR, and its TCRdb copy is limited to in-frame clones, with some not included. Of 20,000 to 25,000 clones detected, around three quarters appear once; the ten largest clones hold around 5.6%. Sequenced sample: FFPE invasive lung adenocarcinoma tissue. The receptors shown here come from a person aged 55 to 75 with lung adenocarcinoma. CDR3s include the opening cysteine and the closing phenylalanine or tryptophan. D genes are given only for firm matches. The size entry is marked missing in some rows and otherwise reads once, few, many or a size class.

j_gene	d_gene	v_gene	len	abundance	CDR3nt	CDR3aa
TRBJ2-5	NA	TRBV6-6	12	NA	TGTGCCAGCAGAAAACTGGGGGAGACCCAGTACTTC	CASRKLGETQYF
TRBJ1-1	NA	TRBV18	13	NA	TGTGCCAGCTCACCAACGGGGGACACTGAAGCTTTCTTT	CASSPTGDTEAFF
TRBJ1-3	NA	TRBV5-1	14	NA	TGCGCCAGCGCGGACACTAGCTCTGGAAACACCATATATTTT	CASADTSSGNTIYF
TRBJ1-5	NA	TRBV6-4	14	NA	TGTGCCCCCGAGGGCCGGCGAAGCAATCAGCCCCAGCATTTT	CAPEGRRSNQPQHF
TRBJ2-7	NA	TRBV28	14	once	TGTGCCAGCAGTTTATCTCGTCCAAACCCCGAGCAGTACTTC	CASSLSRPNPEQYF
TRBJ2-4	NA	TRBV27	16	NA	TGTGCCAGCAGTTCGATTGCGGCAGGTTTTAGAAACATTCAGTACTTC	CASSSIAAGFRNIQYF
TRBJ1-1	NA	TRBV18	16	NA	TGTGCCAGCTCCCCGAACAGGGTTGGGTCTAACACTGAAGCTTTCTTT	CASSPNRVGSNTEAFF
TRBJ2-1	NA	TRBV30	14	NA	TGTGCCTGGAGTGGTGGGGGTGGCTACAATGAGCAGTTCTTC	CAWSGGGGYNEQFF
TRBJ2-7	TRBD2	TRBV4-1	17	NA	TGCGCCAGCAGCCGGCAACCAGGGACTAGCGGAACCTACGAGCAGTACTTC	CASSRQPGTSGTYEQYF
TRBJ1-1	TRBD1	TRBV5-1	13	NA	TGCGCCAGCAGCTTGGCTGACAGGGATGGAGCTTTCTTT	CASSLADRDGAFF
TRBJ2-7	NA	TRBV5-6	13	NA	TGTGCCAGCAGCGCGGCAGACAGCTACGAGCAGTACTTC	CASSAADSYEQYF
TRBJ2-5	NA	TRBV15	15	few	TGTGCCACCAGCAGAATGGCAGGGCACCAAGAGACCCAGTACTTC	CATSRMAGHQETQYF
TRBJ2-7	TRBD1	TRBV19	15	NA	TGTGCCAGTAGTATTAGGACAGGGCCATCCTACGAGCAGTACTTC	CASSIRTGPSYEQYF
TRBJ2-3	TRBD1	TRBV28	16	NA	TGTGCCAGCAGTTCCACAGGGGGCGTCAAAACAGATACGCAGTATTTT	CASSSTGGVKTDTQYF
TRBJ2-7	NA	TRBV11-2	15	NA	TGTGCCAGCAGCTCTTGGGAAGGGACAATCTACGAGCAGTACTTC	CASSSWEGTIYEQYF
TRBJ2-5	NA	TRBV28	14	NA	TGTGCCAGCAGTTTATCCCAGGGGCGAGAGACCCAGTACTTC	CASSLSQGRETQYF
TRBJ2-2	NA	TRBV19	14	once	TGTGCCAGTTGGTACAGGGGAGGCACCGGGGAGCTGTTTTTT	CASWYRGGTGELFF
TRBJ2-7	TRBD2	TRBV4-1	15	few	TGCGCCAGCAGCCAAGGGACTAGCGACATCTACGAGCAGTACTTC	CASSQGTSDIYEQYF
TRBJ1-1	TRBD1	TRBV6-5	13	NA	TGTGCCAGCAGCCCACACAGGGGCACTGAAGCTTTCTTT	CASSPHRGTEAFF
TRBJ2-1	NA	TRBV7-2	11	NA	TGTGCCAGTCGCACGGAGAATGAGCAGTTCTTC	CASRTENEQFF
TRBJ2-4	NA	TRBV7-9	12	NA	TGTGCCAGCACGGACGATAAAAACATTCAGTACTTC	CASTDDKNIQYF
TRBJ1-2	NA	TRBV7-9	12	NA	TGTGCCAGCAGCCCCCCGCAGGGAGGCTACACCTTC	CASSPPQGGYTF
TRBJ1-1	TRBD1	TRBV6-6	13	NA	TGTGCCAGCAACCTACAGGGGTCCACTGAAGCTTTCTTT	CASNLQGSTEAFF
TRBJ2-3	NA	TRBV7-2	14	NA	TGTGCCAGCAGCCTGGGACCCAGCACAGATACGCAGTATTTT	CASSLGPSTDTQYF
TRBJ2-7	NA	TRBV9	13	NA	TGTGCCAGCTCACCAGGGCCGGACTACGAGCAGTACTTC	CASSPGPDYEQYF
TRBJ2-7	TRBD1	TRBV5-5	14	NA	TGTGCCAGCAGACGTCCCGGGACAGGGGACGAGCAGTACTTC	CASRRPGTGDEQYF
TRBJ2-1	TRBD2	TRBV28	15	NA	TGTGCCAGCAGTTTGGGAGCGGGGTGGGCTGGGGAGCAGTTCTTC	CASSLGAGWAGEQFF
TRBJ2-5	NA	TRBV30	15	NA	TGTGCCTGGAGTGGCGCGCAGGGGTTCGCAGAGACCCAGTACTTC	CAWSGAQGFAETQYF
TRBJ2-7	TRBD1	TRBV27	14	NA	TGTGCCAGCAGTTATCCCGACAGGGGCTACGAGCAGTACTTC	CASSYPDRGYEQYF
TRBJ2-1	NA	TRBV7-9	15	NA	TGTGCCAGCAGCTTCGTGGGTGCGGGGACGAATGAGCAGTTCTTC	CASSFVGAGTNEQFF
TRBJ2-1	NA	TRBV29-1	12	NA	TGCAGCGTCCGACCCAGGGGTAATGAGCAGTTCTTC	CSVRPRGNEQFF
TRBJ2-7	NA	TRBV15	14	medium-sized	TGTGCCACCAGCAGAGTAGGACTGGGCGACGAGCAGTACTTC	CATSRVGLGDEQYF
TRBJ2-7	NA	TRBV15	13	NA	TGTGCCACCAGCTGGACTAAAAGCTACGAGCAGTACTTC	CATSWTKSYEQYF
TRBJ2-2	TRBD2	TRBV28	19	NA	TGTGCCAGCAGTTTAATAGGAGCGGGAGGTCAACGTAGCACCGGGGAGCTGTTTTTT	CASSLIGAGGQRSTGELFF
TRBJ2-7	NA	TRBV9	17	NA	TGTGCCAGCAGCGTAGTTCGGGAAAGGGACACCAACTACGAGCAGTACTTC	CASSVVRERDTNYEQYF
TRBJ2-3	NA	TRBV18	15	NA	TGTGCCAGCTCACCGCTAGGAGGGACCACAGATACGCAGTATTTT	CASSPLGGTTDTQYF
TRBJ2-7	NA	TRBV4-1	14	NA	TGCGCCAGCAGCCAAGGTGGGAACTCCTACGAGCAGTACTTC	CASSQGGNSYEQYF
TRBJ2-1	NA	TRBV7-2	15	once	TGTGCCAGCAGCTTAGTCTGGGGCCCGGGAAATGAGCAGTTCTTC	CASSLVWGPGNEQFF
TRBJ2-3	NA	TRBV7-8	17	few	TGTGCCAGCTTTCCCCAAACGGCGGGGGCTAGCACAGATACGCAGTATTTT	CASFPQTAGASTDTQYF
TRBJ2-1	TRBD2	TRBV28	16	NA	TGTGCCAGCAGTCATCTAGCGGGGGGCTCCTACAATGAGCAGTTCTTC	CASSHLAGGSYNEQFF
TRBJ2-2	NA	TRBV5-1	14	NA	TGCGCCAGCAGTGGCGGGATAGACACCGGGGAGCTGTTTTTT	CASSGGIDTGELFF
TRBJ2-2	NA	TRBV9	14	NA	TGTGCCAGCAGCACCCGACAGGTTCCCGGGGAGCTGTTTTTT	CASSTRQVPGELFF
TRBJ2-5	TRBD1	TRBV7-2	17	NA	TGTGCCAGCAGCCCACTAGCTGGGACAGGGGGCCCAGAGACCCAGTACTTC	CASSPLAGTGGPETQYF
TRBJ2-7	TRBD2	TRBV5-1	15	NA	TGCGCCAGCAGGGCTCTAGCGGGAGGGTACTACGAGCAGTACTTC	CASRALAGGYYEQYF
TRBJ2-3	TRBD1	TRBV7-9	17	NA	TGTGCCAGCAGCTTATTACGGGGACAGGGCCTCACAGATACGCAGTATTTT	CASSLLRGQGLTDTQYF
TRBJ1-3	NA	TRBV1	16	NA	TGCACCAGCAGCCCGGCGAGGCCCCGTGGTCGAAACACCATATATTTT	CTSSPARPRGRNTIYF
TRBJ2-6	NA	TRBV10-3	16	once	TGTGCCATCAGTGAGATAGGAAGCTCTGGGGCCAACGTCCTGACTTTC	CAISEIGSSGANVLTF
TRBJ2-1	TRBD2	TRBV7-3	16	NA	TGTGCCAGCAGCTTCACCGGGACTAGCAGTACCAATGAGCAGTTCTTC	CASSFTGTSSTNEQFF
TRBJ2-3	TRBD2	TRBV5-6	16	NA	TGTGCCAGCAGCCTCGGAGCGGGGGTCTCCACAGATACGCAGTATTTT	CASSLGAGVSTDTQYF
TRBJ2-3	NA	TRBV12-5	15	NA	TGTGCTAGTGGTTGGGGGGACACGATCACAGATACGCAGTATTTT	CASGWGDTITDTQYF
TRBJ1-2	NA	TRBV5-1	14	NA	TGCGCCAGCAGCTTGTCACCCGAGTTGTATGGCTACACCTTC	CASSLSPELYGYTF
TRBJ1-2	NA	TRBV30	13	NA	TGTGCCTGGAGCAAGGGGAGAAACTATGGCTACACCTTC	CAWSKGRNYGYTF
TRBJ1-4	NA	TRBV18	14	NA	TGTGCCAGCTCACCAGGGCAGGGAGGCGAAAAACTGTTTTTT	CASSPGQGGEKLFF